This TCR beta chain emerged from a study of CD8 T cells in Susac syndrome. General study results and limits: The study conceded that relatively few individuals underwent its TCR sequencing and HLA analysis.

With regard to this clonotype: Its antigen is not identified.

The CDR3 totals 13 residues. V lost 7 bases and J lost 2, with 11 bases in between. TCR beta was sequenced from blood CD8+ and CD4+ T cells. Reverse transcription of about 0.5 to 1 ug RNA was carried out with random hexamers. An immunoSEQ multiplex PCR generated amplified TCR beta CDR3 products spanning 54 Vbeta and 13 Jbeta. TCRdb itself ran the immunoSEQ multiplex PCR reads through MiXCR, one entry per CDR3 protein. The table shows approximately 120,000 distinct CDR3 sequences, with roughly 97% occurring only once. The clonotype comes from a human donor in good health. The gene calls are TRBV12-3 or TRBV12-4 and TRBJ1-1; D not certain. Sequenced material: CD4+ T cells from PBMCs. The CDR3 is CASTIDGNTEAFF. The CDR3 DNA sequence: TGTGCCAGCACCATAGATGGTAACACTGAAGCTTTCTTT.